The rows below give T cell receptor beta chains drawn from one sample of a study of identical twins. TCRdb re-derived calls from the 5' RACE reads in MiXCR, one entry per CDR3 protein. Among about 1.7 million distinct CDR3 sequences, less than 35% were seen once, and the ten largest hold about 0.3%. The sample taken for sequencing was cord blood. Every receptor here comes from a newborn girl in good health. The CDR3 runs from the conserved cysteine through the conserved F or W. Fields, in order: J gene, CDR3 length, V gene, clone size, D gene, CDR3 protein, CDR3 DNA. D genes are given only for firm matches. Rows may omit the clone size; those that give it use once, few, many or a size class.

>TRBJ2-3|15|TRBV28|many|TRBD1
CASSLHRGSTDTQYF
TGTGCCAGCAGCCTTCACAGGGGATCCACAGATACGCAGTATTTT
>TRBJ2-1|16|TRBV28|.|TRBD1
CASSPLTGFTYNGQFF
TGTGCCAGCAGTCCCCTGACAGGGTTTACCTACAATGGGCAGTTCTTC
>TRBJ2-1|14|TRBV12-3/TRBV12-4|.|.
CASSLRYSYNEQFF
TGTGCCAGCAGTTTGCGGTACTCCTACAATGAGCAGTTCTTC
>TRBJ1-1|20|TRBV5-8|.|.
CASSLPRELSSGRTNTEAFF
TGTGCCAGCAGCTTGCCTCGGGAACTCTCCTCGGGGAGGACCAACACTGAAGCTTTCTTT
>TRBJ2-3|15|TRBV7-9|few|TRBD2
CASRRTSALTDTQYF
TGTGCCAGCAGGCGGACTAGCGCTTTAACAGATACGCAGTATTTT
>TRBJ2-7|15|TRBV12-3/TRBV12-4|many|TRBD2
CASSLGREGPFEQYF
TGTGCCAGCAGTTTAGGGCGGGAGGGCCCCTTCGAGCAGTACTTC
>TRBJ2-7|15|TRBV6-5|.|TRBD1
CASSYPGQAPYEQYF
TGTGCCAGCAGTTACCCGGGACAGGCACCCTACGAGCAGTACTTC
>TRBJ1-2|16|TRBV21-1|few|.
CASSKALLDRGHGYTF
TGTGCCAGCAGCAAAGCGCTTTTGGACAGGGGGCACGGCTACACCTTC
>TRBJ2-1|16|TRBV29-1|many|.
CSVERRGTQPYNEQFF
TGCAGCGTTGAACGACGAGGGACCCAACCCTACAATGAGCAGTTCTTC
>TRBJ1-6|12|TRBV20-1|.|.
CSATGWNSPLHF
TGCAGTGCTACAGGGTGGAATTCACCCCTCCACTTT